Below are 32 T cell receptor beta chains sequenced from a single sample in a study of blood T cell repertoires in COVID-19. Assay: immunoSEQ multiplex PCR; the TCRdb copy retains only in-frame clones and omits some. The sample records 270,000 or so clones, more than 75% being singletons. The source material was PBMCs or T cells enriched from blood (not recorded which). Receptors originate from a woman between 50 and 59 years old who had been exposed to COVID-19.

The chain has TRBV30 and TRBJ1-2, with a possible D match to TRBD1 (6 bases). CDR3 length equals 13 residues. Trimming took 2 bases from V and 7 from J, leaving 14 bases between them. Per the germline V gene, CDR1 is GTSNPN and CDR2 is SVGIG (reference sequence). DNA for the CDR3: TGTGCCTGGAGTCCTGTCTTCAGGGGTGGCTACACCTTC. This sequence encodes CAWSPVFRGGYTF.

The gene calls are TRBV19 and TRBJ2-6; weak D call: TRBD1 (6 bases). Germline CDR1 reads LNHDA; CDR2 reads SQIVND (reference sequence). Trimming removed 2 bases at V and 1 base at J, with 6 bases between. The CDR3 covers 15 residues. CDR3 in amino acids: CASSIQGSGANVLTF. The CDR3 DNA reads as TGTGCCAGTAGTATACAGGGGTCTGGGGCCAACGTCCTGACTTTC.

This rearrangement joins TRBV6-5 to TRBJ2-7; no clear D gene. The CDR3 has 13 amino acids. V lost 6 bases and J lost 6, with 15 bases in between. Germline CDR1 and CDR2: MNHEY and SVGAGI. CDR3 loop: CASSPTGLVEQYF. The CDR3 DNA sequence: TGTGCCAGCAGCCCGACGGGTTTGGTCGAGCAGTACTTC.

V gene TRBV20-1 combines with J gene TRBJ2-3; 11 positions match TRBD2. The J segment lost 11 bases and the V segment lost 3 bases, leaving 13 bases of the junction unmatched. The germline gives CDR1 DFQATT, CDR2 SNEGSKA (reference sequence). This CDR3 comprises 15 residues. CDR3 coding DNA: TGCAGTGCTAGTAGTCTAGCGGGGGGCCCTCTGGAGCAGTATTTT. Its protein product is CSASSLAGGPLEQYF.

The CDR3 DNA sequence: TGTGCCAGCAGGCACGCCGGCGGAACTCCCACTGAAGCTTTCTTT. Translating it yields CASRHAGGTPTEAFF. The chain couples TRBV2 to TRBJ1-1; no clear D. The CDR3 totals 15 residues. V was pared by 6 bases and J by 4 bases, with 18 bases between. CDR1 is SNHLY, CDR2 FYNNEI, per germline.

The rearrangement joins TRBV25-1 to TRBJ1-2, with 7 positions matching TRBD1. Per the germline V gene, CDR1 is MGHDK and CDR2 is SYGVNS. J gave up 0 bases and V 3 bases, and 7 bases lay outside the gene matches. This CDR3 comprises 16 residues. As DNA, the CDR3 is TGTGCCAGCAGTGATAATAGGGACAGCACTAACTATGGCTACACCTTC. Its protein product is CASSDNRDSTNYGYTF.

This chain joins TRBV3-1 (or the pseudogene TRBV3-2) and TRBJ2-5; 12 nucleotides align to TRBD2. With 5 bases clipped from V and 4 bases from J, the junction kept 5 bases outside the gene matches. Germline values: CDR1 LGHDT, CDR2 YNNKEL (reference sequence). The CDR3 length is 15 residues. The CDR3, as DNA: TGTGCCAGCAGCTCCCTAGCGGGGGGGCCAGAGACCCAGTACTTC. Encoded protein: CASSSLAGGPETQYF.

The chain carries TRBV15 and TRBJ2-7, with a weak D call TRBD2 (7 bases). The CDR3 runs to 15 residues. V was trimmed by 5 bases and J by 4 bases, leaving 18 bases between them. Germline lookup yields CDR1 LNHNV and CDR2 YYDKDF (reference sequence). The CDR3: CATSPSRGAGYEQYF. CDR3 in DNA: TGTGCCACCAGCCCCTCTCGGGGGGCAGGTTACGAGCAGTACTTC.

The V call is TRBV19, the J call TRBJ1-5; D is uncertain. Trimming took 3 bases from V and 0 from J, leaving 9 bases between them. This CDR3 comprises 15 residues. Germline loops: CDR1 LNHDA, CDR2 SQIVND (reference sequence). CDR3 bases: TGTGCCAGTAGTATGTATCGGTCTAGCAATCAGCCCCAGCATTTT. It yields the protein CASSMYRSSNQPQHF.

The V gene is TRBV28, the J gene TRBJ1-2; no clear D gene. CDR3 size: 12 residues. V was cut by 6 bases and J by 2 bases, with 7 bases left in between. Germline-derived CDR1 and CDR2 are MDHEN and SYDVKM. CDR3 in amino acids: CASSYLNYGYTF. CDR3 bases: TGTGCCAGCAGCTACCTGAACTATGGCTACACCTTC.

In this sample, this clone turned up once. This chain links TRBV18 with TRBJ2-5; D remains unclear. The V gene's germline CDR1 is KGHSH and CDR2 LQKENI. The CDR3 sequence is 14 residues long. Between the trimmed V and J ends, which lost 3 bases and 3 bases, there was a span of 11 bases. Written as DNA, the CDR3 is TGTGCCAGCTCACCCCGACAATCAAAAGAGACCCAGTACTTC. Amino acid sequence: CASSPRQSKETQYF. The variable domain in full, completed from reference TRBV18 and TRBJ2-5, reads NAGVMQNPRHLVRRRGQEARLRCSPMKGHSHVYWYRQLPEEGLKFMVYLQKENIIDESGMPKERFSAEFPKEGPSILRIQQVVRGDSAAYFCASSPRQSKETQYFGPGTRLLVL.

The rearrangement uses TRBV7-2 and TRBJ1-2; the match to TRBD1 covers 10 bases. The V and J ends lost 5 bases and 3 bases, in that order; junction bases with no gene match: 3. Germline loops: CDR1 SGHTA, CDR2 FQGNSA. The CDR3 runs 14 residues. CDR3 nucleotide sequence: TGTGCCAGCAGCCGGGACAGGGGTGACTATGGCTACACCTTC. This encodes CASSRDRGDYGYTF.

The count of this clone is one. V usage is TRBV28 and J usage is TRBJ1-1, with TRBD1 identical over 8 bases. Germline V lookup: CDR1 MDHEN, CDR2 SYDVKM. The CDR3 extends over 12 amino acids. V shed 6 bases, J shed 12 bases, and the junction held 9 bases outside the gene matches. Here the CDR3 reads CASRPDRGRTFF. The CDR3 DNA reads as TGTGCCAGCAGACCCGACAGGGGAAGAACTTTCTTT.

The chain is built from TRBV12-3 or TRBV12-4 and TRBJ1-2; D gene unclear. This CDR3 has 13 residues. The V and J ends lost 6 bases and 3 bases respectively, with 11 bases between them. DNA of the CDR3: TGTGCCAGCAGCCGAAGCCTTGACTATGGCTACACCTTC. Translation: CASSRSLDYGYTF.

This clone came up once. The rearrangement links TRBV28 to TRBJ1-2; no reliable D call. The CDR3 is made up of 16 amino acids. In germline, CDR1 is MDHEN, CDR2 SYDVKM. The V gene lost 7 bases and the J gene lost 8 bases, with 26 bases spanning the gap. This CDR3 is CASTLGVPGSAGGYTF. In DNA form, the CDR3 reads TGTGCCAGCACCCTTGGGGTTCCGGGCTCAGCGGGGGGCTACACCTTC.

The rearrangement links TRBV28 to TRBJ2-3; D not resolved. Trimming shortened V by 5 bases and J by 1 base, and 13 bases separated the two germline ends. The CDR3 totals 15 residues. CDR1 is MDHEN and CDR2 is SYDVKM in the germline V gene. The CDR3 here is CASSGRLRGTDTQYF. The CDR3 bases are TGTGCCAGCAGTGGTCGGCTCCGGGGCACAGATACGCAGTATTTT. The full variable domain, completed using reference TRBV28 and TRBJ2-3, is DVKVTQSSRYLVKRTGEKVFLECVQDMDHENMFWYRQDPGLGLRLIYFSYDVKMKEKGDIPEGYSVSREKKERFSLILESASTNQTSMYLCASSGRLRGTDTQYFGPGTRLTVL.

The chain couples TRBV27 to TRBJ1-5; 9 bases fit TRBD1. There are 14 residues in the CDR3. The germline gives CDR1 MNHEY, CDR2 SMNVEV (reference sequence). Losses at the gene ends were 2 bases for V and 9 bases for J; bases not matched to a gene: 5. The chain's CDR3 is CASSLPGQGAPQHF. As DNA, the CDR3 is TGTGCCAGCAGTTTACCGGGACAGGGTGCGCCCCAGCATTTT.

The chain employs TRBV10-3 and TRBJ2-1; 10 positions match TRBD2. J gave up 4 bases and V 10 bases, and 4 bases lay outside the gene matches. The CDR3 is 13 amino acids. Looked up from germline, CDR1 is ENHRY and CDR2 is SYGVKD. The CDR3 DNA sequence: TGTGCCACCAAGCGGGGGGGTTACAATGAGCAGTTCTTC. Protein sequence: CATKRGGYNEQFF.

The genes are TRBV19 and TRBJ2-2; TRBD2 matches at 14 bases. After removal of 5 bases from V and 7 bases from J, the junction contained 6 bases not matched to a gene. The CDR3 consists of 16 residues. CDR1 is LNHDA, CDR2 SQIVND, per germline (reference sequence). CDR3 in DNA: TGTGCCAGTAGTCTCCGACTAGCGGGGGGGAACGGGGAGCTGTTTTTT. Translated: CASSLRLAGGNGELFF.

V usage is TRBV7-9 and J usage is TRBJ2-7, with 9 nucleotides matching TRBD1. The CDR3 totals 17 residues. V gave up 0 bases and J gave up 1 base; unmatched junction bases: 7. CDR1 and CDR2 from the germline V gene are SEHNR and FQNEAQ (reference sequence). CDR3 bases: TGTGCCAGCAGCTTAGCGATATCAGGACAGGGGTCCTACGAGCAGTACTTC. Translating gives CASSLAISGQGSYEQYF.

This chain uses TRBV2 with TRBJ1-2; TRBD1 agrees at 11 bases. V gave up 4 bases and J gave up 6 bases; unmatched junction bases: 4. Per the germline V gene, CDR1 is SNHLY and CDR2 is FYNNEI. The CDR3 covers 14 residues. The CDR3 DNA follows: TGTGCCAGCAGTGGGAGGGACAGGGGGGATGGCTACACCTTC. Translation gives CASSGRDRGDGYTF.

V and J are TRBV2 and TRBJ1-1, with D unresolved. The V gene's germline CDR1 is SNHLY and CDR2 FYNNEI. CDR3 length: 13 residues. V dropped 1 base and J dropped 4 bases, with 7 bases sitting between them. The CDR3 here is CASSEDRFTEAFF. In nucleotides, the CDR3 is TGTGCCAGCAGTGAAGATCGGTTCACTGAAGCTTTCTTT.

The chain employs TRBV19 and TRBJ2-1; 10 nucleotides line up with TRBD2. With V trimmed by 1 base and J by 5 bases, 2 bases remained unmatched. This CDR3 comprises 15 residues. Germline V gene data show CDR1 as LNHDA and CDR2 as SQIVND (reference sequence). For the CDR3, the DNA is TGTGCCAGTAGTATAGGCCTAGCGGGGGACAATGAGCAGTTCTTC. This encodes CASSIGLAGDNEQFF.

V and J are TRBV19 and TRBJ1-4; 8 bases map to TRBD1. Germline lookup yields CDR1 LNHDA and CDR2 SQIVND (reference sequence). This CDR3 is built from 17 residues. The V gene end was trimmed by 3 bases and the J gene end by 5 bases; junction bases not matched to a gene: 11. As DNA, the CDR3 is TGTGCCAGTAGTATTTTCGCCGGGACAGGAGGGAATGAAAAACTGTTTTTT. Translating it yields CASSIFAGTGGNEKLFF.

This chain links TRBV3-1 (or the pseudogene TRBV3-2) with TRBJ2-5; maybe TRBD1 (6 bases). V dropped 4 bases and J dropped 2 bases, with 11 bases sitting between them. The V gene's germline CDR1 is LGHDT and CDR2 YNNKEL (reference sequence). The CDR3 length is 14 residues. The CDR3, as DNA: TGTGCCAGCAGCCCAAGACAGGAACAAGAGACCCAGTACTTC. Amino acids: CASSPRQEQETQYF.

V usage is TRBV19 and J usage is TRBJ1-1; 7 bases match TRBD1. Trimming took 5 bases from V and 9 from J; bases not matched to a gene: 6. The CDR3 loop spans 12 amino acids. Germline V gives CDR1 LNHDA, CDR2 SQIVND (reference sequence). Here the CDR3 reads CASSRRDSKAFF. CDR3 DNA: TGTGCCAGTAGTCGCCGGGACAGCAAAGCTTTCTTT.

This chain joins TRBV10-3 and TRBJ2-3; no clear D. This CDR3 has 11 residues. Trimming removed 3 bases at V and 11 bases at J, with 9 bases between. Germline V gene sequence: CDR1 ENHRY, CDR2 SYGVKD. CDR3 amino acids: CAISDLQVQYF. Here the CDR3 DNA reads TGTGCCATCAGTGACCTTCAGGTGCAGTATTTT.

In regard to this clone: The sample has other DNA sequences that encode this CDR3 too. The V and J genes are TRBV20-1 and TRBJ2-5, with D hard to call. The ends were cut back, 4 bases at V and 3 bases at J, with 6 bases in the middle. CDR1 is DFQATT and CDR2 is SNEGSKA in the germline V gene (reference sequence). The CDR3 consists of 11 residues. DNA of the CDR3: TGCAGTGCTACAGGAAAAGAGACCCAGTACTTC. Its translation is CSATGKETQYF.

J is TRBJ2-5 and V is TRBV7-9; 7 bases are a match to TRBD1. This CDR3 is built from 13 residues. J was trimmed by 4 bases and V by 7 bases; bases with no gene match: 6. Germline CDR1 SEHNR, CDR2 FQNEAQ (reference sequence). DNA of the CDR3: TGTGCCAGCACCCGGGACAGTGTAGAGACCCAGTACTTC. This sequence encodes CASTRDSVETQYF.

V is TRBV5-1 and J is TRBJ2-7; unclear D gene. The CDR3 sequence is 11 residues long. V gave up 0 bases and J gave up 6 bases, with 4 bases separating them. The germline CDR1 and CDR2 sequences are SGHRS and YFSETQ. The CDR3: CASSLGPEQYF. CDR3 nucleotides: TGCGCCAGCAGCTTGGGGCCCGAGCAGTACTTC.

This clone was recorded only once. The chain carries TRBV10-3 and TRBJ1-1; D is uncertain. Deletions cut 2 bases from V and 0 bases from J, with 4 bases between. CDR3 size: 13 residues. Germline CDR1 and CDR2: ENHRY and SYGVKD. The chain's CDR3 is CAISERVNTEAFF. The CDR3 DNA follows: TGTGCCATCAGTGAGAGAGTGAACACTGAAGCTTTCTTT.

The J gene is TRBJ2-7, the V gene TRBV11-2; 7 bases match TRBD1. Per germline, CDR1 SGHAT and CDR2 FQNNGV. The CDR3 totals 16 residues. V was clipped by 4 bases and J by 2 bases; unmatched bases: 11. The CDR3: CASSSTRTGTPYEQYF. CDR3 nucleotides: TGTGCCAGCAGCTCTACTCGGACAGGAACTCCCTACGAGCAGTACTTC. Using reference TRBV11-2 and TRBJ2-7 for the parts outside the CDR3, the full variable domain is EAGVAQSPRYKIIEKRQSVAFWCNPISGHATLYWYQQILGQGPKLLIQFQNNGVVDDSQLPKDRFSAERLKGVDSTLKIQPAKLEDSAVYLCASSSTRTGTPYEQYFGPGTRLTVT.